A selection of T cell receptor beta chains follows, all from one sample in a study of human T cells and chemical hapten exposure. TCRdb itself ran the reads through MiXCR, one entry per CDR3 protein. The top ten clones hold 1.3% to 1.5% of a sample with 95,000 to 150,000 distinct CDR3 sequences, over 7.5% of them seen once. The specimen sequenced was whole blood. These receptors all stem from a human donor in good health. Some clones in this sample may be carry-over from other donors' samples. CDR3s include the opening cysteine and the closing phenylalanine or tryptophan. Each record gives: clone size, V gene, D gene, J gene, CDR3 protein, CDR3 DNA. D genes are given only for firm matches. Size is stated for part of the rows, as once, few or many counts, or as a class when the clone is expanded.

few,TRBV5-1,TRBD1,TRBJ1-1,CASSQGAFTEAFF,TGCGCCAGCAGCCAGGGGGCTTTCACTGAAGCTTTCTTT
few,TRBV16,NA,TRBJ2-3,CASSQSRAFSNSDTQYF,TGTGCCAGCAGCCAATCGCGAGCTTTTTCAAATTCAGATACGCAGTATTTT
NA,TRBV29-1,TRBD1,TRBJ1-6,CSAWTGIRNSPLHF,TGCAGCGCCTGGACAGGTATTCGGAATTCACCCCTCCACTTT
few,TRBV7-8,NA,TRBJ1-5,CASSPEQGLSNQPQHF,TGTGCCAGCAGCCCCGAACAGGGATTGAGCAATCAGCCCCAGCATTTT
few,TRBV2,NA,TRBJ2-1,CASKRTDAYNEQFF,TGTGCCAGCAAGAGGACAGATGCCTACAATGAGCAGTTCTTC
few,TRBV5-1,TRBD2,TRBJ2-1,CASSRGELNEQFF,TGCGCCAGCAGTCGGGGGGAGTTGAATGAGCAGTTCTTC
many,TRBV27,NA,TRBJ2-4,CASSLLGEVTKNIQYF,TGTGCCAGCAGTTTACTCGGAGAGGTTACCAAAAACATTCAGTACTTC
NA,TRBV20-1,TRBD2,TRBJ2-7,CSASPDRPGLAGGLLTYEQYF,TGCAGTGCTAGCCCGGACAGACCAGGACTAGCGGGGGGGCTACTCACCTACGAGCAGTACTTC
few,TRBV20-1,TRBD2,TRBJ2-1,CSARDRSGRRDEQFF,TGCAGTGCTAGAGATCGTAGCGGGAGAAGGGATGAGCAGTTCTTC
few,TRBV3-1,TRBD2,TRBJ2-1,CASSPWTSGRANEQFF,TGTGCCAGCAGCCCCTGGACTAGCGGGAGGGCTAATGAGCAGTTCTTC
NA,TRBV19,NA,TRBJ2-3,CASSRGPDTQYF,TGTGCCAGCTCCCGGGGCCCAGATACGCAGTATTTT
few,TRBV28,NA,TRBJ2-3,CASSNGVRGTDTQYF,TGTGCCAGCAGCAATGGGGTCCGGGGAACAGATACGCAGTATTTT
few,TRBV5-1,NA,TRBJ1-6,CASSYNNSPLHF,TGCGCCAGCAGCTACAATAATTCACCCCTCCACTTT
NA,TRBV11-2,TRBD2,TRBJ2-1,CASSLSSSGYNEQFF,TGTGCCAGCAGCTTATCGTCTAGCGGTTACAATGAGCAGTTCTTC
few,TRBV5-1,NA,TRBJ2-3,CASSPTSSTDTQYF,TGCGCCAGCAGCCCGACATCTAGCACAGATACGCAGTATTTT
few,TRBV2,TRBD1,TRBJ1-1,CASSEGTGNTEAFF,TGTGCCAGCAGTGAAGGGACAGGGAACACTGAAGCTTTCTTT
few,TRBV27,NA,TRBJ1-6,CASSYDFNSPLHF,TGTGCCAGCAGTTATGACTTTAATTCACCCCTCCACTTT
NA,TRBV15,NA,TRBJ1-6,CATSSPRDSPLHF,TGTGCCACCAGCAGTCCCCGGGATTCACCCCTCCACTTT
NA,TRBV2,NA,TRBJ2-1,CASRRSSYNEQFF,TGTGCCAGCAGGAGGAGCTCCTACAATGAGCAGTTCTTC
many,TRBV6-5,NA,TRBJ1-6,CASSYSVLDSPLHF,TGTGCCAGCAGTTACTCGGTTCTGGATTCACCCCTCCACTTT